These 19 T cell receptor beta chains came from one sample sequenced in a study of T cell responses to AZD1222 COVID-19 vaccine. TCRdb's table, derived via immunoSEQ multiplex PCR, lists solely in-frame clones and lacks some. The sample includes around 120,000 clones, about 90% seen only once; the top ten take around 8%. The sample here was peripheral blood, taken on day 0 of AZD1222 vaccination. The receptors shown here come from an adult in good health.

The rearrangement uses TRBV2 and TRBJ2-7, with a weak D call TRBD1 (5 bases). The CDR3 has 14 residues. V lost 7 bases and J lost 0, with 13 bases in between. Germline lookup yields CDR1 SNHLY and CDR2 FYNNEI. CDR3 in DNA: TGTGCCAGCACTGGACAACCACTCTCCTACGAGCAGTACTTC. Encoded protein: CASTGQPLSYEQYF.

The V call is TRBV5-1, the J call TRBJ2-5, with 11 bases aligning to TRBD1. Germline V lookup: CDR1 SGHRS, CDR2 YFSETQ. CDR3 length equals 16 residues. V was pared by 6 bases and J by 1 base, with 8 bases of the junction left unmatched. The CDR3 region has the DNA TGCGCCAGCACCACCACCGGGACAGGGGGCCAAGAGACCCAGTACTTC. Translated: CASTTTGTGGQETQYF.

The chain employs TRBV6-5 and TRBJ1-1; the D is unclear. Deletions cut 0 bases from V and 2 bases from J, with 4 bases between. Germline values: CDR1 MNHEY, CDR2 SVGAGI. The CDR3 runs to 13 residues. The chain's CDR3 is CASSYSENTEAFF. The CDR3 DNA sequence: TGTGCCAGCAGTTACTCGGAAAACACTGAAGCTTTCTTT.

This chain joins TRBV6-5 and TRBJ1-6, with D perhaps matching TRBD1 (5 bases). From germline, CDR1 is MNHEY and CDR2 SVGAGI. The CDR3 covers 14 residues. Trimming took off 5 bases at V and 7 bases at J, with 12 bases between the two ends. The DNA of the CDR3 is TGTGCCAGCAGTCTCGGACATCCAAATTCACCCCTCCACTTT. Its protein is CASSLGHPNSPLHF.

The V gene is TRBV15, the J gene TRBJ2-5; 11 bases are a match to TRBD2. Trimming at V came to 3 bases and at J to 4 bases, leaving 1 base not matched to a gene. Germline V gene lookup returns CDR1 LNHNV and CDR2 YYDKDF (reference sequence). The CDR3 totals 14 residues. CDR3 coding DNA: TGTGCCACCAGCAGGCTAGCGGGAGGAGAGACCCAGTACTTC. Residues: CATSRLAGGETQYF.

V gene TRBV7-8 combines with J gene TRBJ2-1; no reliable D call. V shed 4 bases and J shed 0 bases, with 13 bases lying between them. This CDR3 is 16 amino acids long. The V gene's germline CDR1 is SGHVS and CDR2 FQNEAQ. CDR3 bases: TGTGCCAGCAGCTCCAGAGAATACTACTCCTACAATGAGCAGTTCTTC. It specifies CASSSREYYSYNEQFF.

The chain links TRBV24-1 to TRBJ2-1; D is possibly TRBD1 (6 bases). The ends were cut back, 4 bases at V and 8 bases at J, with 14 bases in the middle. This CDR3 comprises 14 residues. Germline CDR1 is KGHDR and CDR2 is SFDVKD. CDR3 protein: CATSDTRGFDEQFF. The CDR3 coding sequence is TGTGCCACCAGTGACACTAGGGGGTTCGATGAGCAGTTCTTC.

The V gene is TRBV29-1, the J gene TRBJ1-2, with 11 bases that match TRBD1. There are 15 residues in the CDR3. J gave up 1 base and V 7 bases, and 8 bases lay outside the gene matches. Germline values: CDR1 SQVTM, CDR2 ANQGSEA. Written as DNA, the CDR3 is TGCAGCGCCAATGGACAGGGGGCCAATAACTATGGCTACACCTTC. This sequence encodes CSANGQGANNYGYTF.

This clone appeared once. This chain joins TRBV14 and TRBJ1-4, with 11 bases fitting TRBD1. Germline CDR1 reads SGHDN; CDR2 reads FVKESK. This CDR3 has 16 residues. The V segment lost 0 bases and the J segment 10 bases; nucleotides outside the gene matches: 7. This chain's CDR3 is CASSQDSRTGGGKLFF. The CDR3, as DNA: TGTGCCAGCAGCCAAGACTCCCGGACAGGGGGCGGAAAACTGTTTTTT.

The V and J genes are TRBV15 and TRBJ1-2, with a weak D call TRBD1 (6 bases). Germline V gene data show CDR1 as LNHNV and CDR2 as YYDKDF (reference sequence). Trimming shortened V by 0 bases and J by 6 bases, and 14 bases separated the two germline ends. The CDR3 is 15 amino acids. In DNA, the CDR3 is TGTGCCACCAGCAGAGATGGTTACAGGGCGGATGGCTACACCTTC. Amino acid sequence: CATSRDGYRADGYTF.

The chain carries TRBV11-2 and TRBJ2-3, with 8 bases fitting TRBD2. Trimming cost V 1 base and J 6 bases; bases outside gene matches: 6. Germline loops: CDR1 SGHAT, CDR2 FQNNGV. This CDR3 comprises 15 residues. CDR3: CASSLAGGPTDTQYF. CDR3 DNA: TGTGCCAGCAGCTTAGCGGGAGGGCCTACCGATACGCAGTATTTT.

The chain recombines TRBV21-1 with TRBJ2-7; TRBD2 was called by the table and not checked on the DNA. TRBV21-1 is a recognized pseudogene. The CDR3 length is 13 residues. The CDR3 region has the DNA TGTGCCAGCAGCAAATGCCCGGGGGACGAGCAGTACTTC. It is translated as CASSKCPGDEQYF.

The chain carries TRBV19 and TRBJ1-1, with D uncertain. The CDR3 has 12 amino acids. Germline loops: CDR1 LNHDA, CDR2 SQIVND (reference sequence). V lost 3 bases to trimming and J lost 5 bases, with 7 bases between them. The CDR3 spells CASSITRTEAFF. The DNA for the CDR3 is TGTGCCAGTAGTATTACCCGGACTGAAGCTTTCTTT.

The chain has TRBV20-1 and TRBJ1-1; TRBD1 is a possible D gene (6 bases). The CDR3 totals 16 residues. The germline gives CDR1 DFQATT, CDR2 SNEGSKA (reference sequence). Trimming removed 3 bases from V and 1 base from J, with 18 bases in between. CDR3 bases: TGCAGTGCTAGTGACGGGGGCCGCAGGGGGAACACTGAAGCTTTCTTT. Protein sequence: CSASDGGRRGNTEAFF.

This clone was seen once. Here the CDR3 DNA reads TGTGCCAGCAGCTTAGAGACTAGCGGGGTTGAGCAGTTCTTC. Protein sequence: CASSLETSGVEQFF. This chain connects TRBV7-9 to TRBJ2-1, with 11 bases lining up with TRBD2. Germline V gene lookup returns CDR1 SEHNR and CDR2 FQNEAQ (reference sequence). The CDR3 sequence is 14 residues long. The junction had 2 bases not matched to a gene; V was cut back by 1 base and J by 9 bases.

V and J are TRBV18 and TRBJ2-3; a possible D gene is TRBD2 (5 bases). The CDR3 length is 13 residues. With 4 bases removed from V and 5 bases from J, the gap between germline ends came to 10 bases. Germline-derived CDR1 and CDR2 are KGHSH and LQKENI. CDR3 nucleotides: TGTGCCAGCTCACGGGCAGGAGGAGATACGCAGTATTTT. Translation gives CASSRAGGDTQYF.

V and J are TRBV7-9 and TRBJ1-2; TRBD1 is a possible D gene (5 bases). V lost 5 bases to trimming and J lost 3 bases, with 22 bases between them. This CDR3 spans 17 amino acids. Germline CDR1 is SEHNR and CDR2 is FQNEAQ (reference sequence). In DNA, the CDR3 is TGTGCCAGCAGCCCTTGGCAGACAGCTACCCGGGACTATGGCTACACCTTC. Protein product: CASSPWQTATRDYGYTF.

This rearrangement joins TRBV5-1 to TRBJ2-5; 9 bases are shared with TRBD2. CDR1 is SGHRS and CDR2 is YFSETQ in the germline V gene. There are 15 residues in the CDR3. Trimming at V came to 4 bases and at J to 1 base, leaving 5 bases not matched to a gene. CDR3 sequence reads: CASSQGTSFQETQYF. The CDR3 coding sequence is TGCGCCAGCAGCCAAGGGACTAGCTTCCAAGAGACCCAGTACTTC.

V usage is TRBV18 and J usage is TRBJ1-6; D gene uncertain. The CDR3 spans 16 residues. V lost 0 bases and J lost 3, with 9 bases in between. Germline loops: CDR1 KGHSH, CDR2 LQKENI. The CDR3 loop reads CASSPPGQNYNSPLHF. CDR3 DNA: TGTGCCAGCTCACCACCGGGTCAAAACTATAATTCACCCCTCCACTTT. The complete variable domain, with remaining parts taken from reference TRBV18 and TRBJ1-6, reads NAGVMQNPRHLVRRRGQEARLRCSPMKGHSHVYWYRQLPEEGLKFMVYLQKENIIDESGMPKERFSAEFPKEGPSILRIQQVVRGDSAAYFCASSPPGQNYNSPLHFGNGTRLTVT.